Each of the 15 T cell receptor beta chains below was sequenced from the same sample in a study of low-dose radiotherapy and immunotherapy resistance in tumors. With TRAV- and TRBV-specific primers, first-strand cDNA was made, covering the alpha and beta chains. TCRs were amplified for approximately 21 PCR cycles with a constant-region primer and V-primer adapter. MiXCR, applied by TCRdb to the reads, yields one record per CDR3 protein. The table has 12,000 or so distinct CDR3 sequences, under 85% seen once. The receptors were gathered from a human donor with advanced metastatic prostate, ovarian, gallbladder or colorectal cancer (not recorded which). This table probably holds off-target reads from a library built for another chain.

The chain joins TRBV7-9 to TRBJ2-7, with D tentatively TRBD1 (7 bases). The CDR3 has 18 amino acids. Deletions cut 5 bases from V and 5 bases from J, with 28 bases between. Germline V gives CDR1 SEHNR, CDR2 FQNEAQ (reference sequence). The CDR3 DNA reads as TGTGCCAGCAGCCGAGATGACCCGCAGGGGGGCAGGAGGCACGAGCAGTACTTC. Protein: CASSRDDPQGGRRHEQYF. Full variable domain (rest looked up from reference TRBV7-9 and TRBJ2-7): DTGVSQNPRHKITKRGQNVTFRCDPISEHNRLYWYRQTLGQGPEFLTYFQNEAQLEKSRLLSDRFSAERPKGSFSTLEIQRTEQGDSAMYLCASSRDDPQGGRRHEQYFGPGTRLTVT.

The V and J genes are TRBV2 and TRBJ2-3, with 11 bases identical to TRBD2. The CDR3 sequence is 16 residues long. CDR1 and CDR2 (germline): SNHLY, FYNNEI. Losses at the gene ends were 5 bases for V and 3 bases for J; bases not matched to a gene: 7. CDR3 loop: CASSRGLAGGTDTQYF. CDR3 in DNA: TGTGCCAGCAGTCGGGGATTAGCGGGAGGGACAGATACGCAGTATTTT.

The chain is built from TRBV4-1 and TRBJ2-7, with D possibly being TRBD1 (6 bases). Deletions cut 0 bases from V and 6 bases from J, with 24 bases between. CDR1 MGHRA and CDR2 YSYEKL come from the germline V gene. The CDR3 totals 18 residues. The CDR3 DNA is TGCGCCAGCAGCCAAGATCGAATGACAGGACTGACAGGCTCCGAGCAGTACTTC. Protein: CASSQDRMTGLTGSEQYF.

CDR3 amino acids: CASSFTGGEQPQHF. The CDR3 region has the DNA TGTGCCAGCAGTTTTACAGGGGGCGAGCAGCCCCAGCATTTT. The chain couples TRBV27 to TRBJ1-5; 9 positions agree with TRBD1. Germline V CDR1 and CDR2: MNHEY, SMNVEV (reference sequence). With 3 bases clipped from V and 7 bases from J, the junction kept 4 bases outside the gene matches. This CDR3 spans 14 amino acids.

V gene TRBV4-2 combines with J gene TRBJ2-7, with 10 bases that match TRBD2. CDR3 size: 15 residues. V lost 6 bases, J lost 5 bases, and 10 bases stayed unmatched. Germline CDR1 and CDR2: LGHNA and YNFKEQ. In DNA form, the CDR3 reads TGTGCCAGCAGGCTATCTAGCGGGAGTAGGAACGAGCAGTACTTC. Encoded protein: CASRLSSGSRNEQYF.

This clonotype has only a few counts. The genes are TRBV14 and TRBJ2-7, with 7 bases fitting TRBD1. J gave up 7 bases and V 1 base, and 7 bases lay outside the gene matches. CDR1 SGHDN and CDR2 FVKESK come from the germline V gene. The CDR3 is 14 residues long. The CDR3 sequence: CASSQVDRVGEQYF. The DNA for the CDR3 is TGTGCCAGCAGCCAAGTCGACAGGGTCGGTGAGCAGTACTTC.

The rearrangement links TRBV28 to TRBJ2-2; 8 bases match TRBD1. The V gene's germline CDR1 is MDHEN and CDR2 SYDVKM. V trimming: 7 bases; J trimming: 6 bases; junction bases outside the gene matches: 10. This CDR3 spans 15 amino acids. The CDR3 protein is CASNPRTGYSGELFF. As DNA, the CDR3 is TGTGCCAGCAACCCCCGGACAGGGTATTCCGGGGAGCTGTTTTTT.

V gene TRBV29-1 combines with J gene TRBJ1-3; a weak D match, TRBD1 (5 bases). CDR3 size: 15 residues. Trimming pared 4 bases from V and 4 bases from J, leaving 17 bases between. The germline V gene encodes CDR1 SQVTM and CDR2 ANQGSEA. For the CDR3, the DNA is TGCAGCGTTGTTATGGTACAGGCGGAAGGAAACACCATATATTTT. Translated, it gives CSVVMVQAEGNTIYF.

V and J are TRBV9 and TRBJ2-5; TRBD2 matches at 10 bases. J gave up 3 bases and V 3 bases, and 2 bases lay outside the gene matches. CDR1 SGDLS and CDR2 YYNGEE come from the germline V gene. This CDR3 is built from 14 residues. The CDR3 loop reads CASSAGLAEETQYF. In nucleotides, the CDR3 is TGTGCCAGCAGCGCCGGACTAGCGGAAGAGACCCAGTACTTC.

The gene calls are TRBV7-2 and TRBJ2-5; D call uncertain. Germline loops: CDR1 SGHTA, CDR2 FQGNSA. The CDR3 is 14 amino acids. V dropped 0 bases and J dropped 5 bases, with 10 bases sitting between them. The CDR3 region is CASSLALRRETQYF. The CDR3 bases are TGTGCCAGCAGCTTAGCTCTCCGTCGGGAGACCCAGTACTTC.

V usage is TRBV20-1 and J usage is TRBJ1-3; TRBD1 aligns across 8 bases. CDR1 is DFQATT, CDR2 SNEGSKA, per germline (reference sequence). V lost 3 bases to trimming and J lost 3 bases; unmatched junction nucleotides: 10. The CDR3 covers 16 residues. The CDR3 protein is CSARRQGLHGGNTIYF. As DNA, the CDR3 is TGCAGTGCTAGGCGACAGGGGCTGCATGGTGGAAACACCATATATTTT.

The chain employs TRBV2 and TRBJ1-5; 8 bases fit TRBD1. CDR3 size: 14 residues. Germline values: CDR1 SNHLY, CDR2 FYNNEI. In nucleotides, the CDR3 is TGTGCAGCGCTGTCGGGGGACAGGAATCAGCCCCAGCATTTT. Amino acid sequence: CAALSGDRNQPQHF.

The chain joins TRBV11-1 to TRBJ2-7; TRBD1 aligns across 9 bases. This CDR3 comprises 12 residues. CDR1 SGHAT and CDR2 FQDESV come from the germline V gene (reference sequence). J was trimmed by 6 bases and V by 11 bases; bases with no gene match: 8. The DNA of the CDR3 is TGTGCCTGGACAGGGGTAGAAGGCGAGCAGTACTTC. Encoded protein: CAWTGVEGEQYF.

The chain employs TRBV26 and TRBJ2-5; the table names TRBD1, a call not compared with the DNA. TRBV26 is described as a pseudogene. There are 14 residues in the CDR3. CDR3 residues: CASSQQGTVETQYF. DNA of the CDR3: TGTGCCAGCAGCCAACAAGGGACCGTGGAGACCCAGTACTTC.

The gene calls are TRBV6-1 and TRBJ1-4, with 10 bases fitting TRBD1. V lost 0 bases, J lost 7 bases, and 8 bases stayed unmatched. The CDR3 totals 17 residues. Germline V gene sequence: CDR1 MNHNS, CDR2 SASEGT. CDR3 in amino acids: CASSEAPQTGGFEKLFF. In DNA form, the CDR3 reads TGTGCCAGCAGTGAAGCGCCCCAGACAGGGGGCTTTGAAAAACTGTTTTTT.